The 10 T cell receptor beta chains listed next were all sequenced from one sample in a study of blood T cells in healthy people across ages. A second about 7 to 11 cycle PCR used barcoded and J-beta primers. TCRdb re-analysed the 5' RACE reads in MiXCR, keeping a single row per CDR3 protein. This sample has about a million distinct CDR3 sequences, with just over 50% found just once. Sequences were obtained from blood. The receptors shown here come from a woman aged 55-70 years in good health.

This chain joins TRBV18 and TRBJ2-1; D tentatively fits TRBD1 or TRBD2 (6 bases each). Looked up from germline, CDR1 is KGHSH and CDR2 is LQKENI. Trimming left V 6 bases short and J 9 bases short, with 18 bases between. The CDR3 covers 14 residues. In DNA form, the CDR3 reads TGTGCCAGCTCCCGGGGGCCTAAGGATAGTGAGCAGTTCTTC. Amino acids: CASSRGPKDSEQFF.

This clonotype was detected a few times. CDR3 sequence (DNA): TGCAGCGGGGGGACAGCCGAGAACTATGGCTACACCTTC. Protein: CSGGTAENYGYTF. J is TRBJ1-2 and V is TRBV29-1, with 7 nucleotides matching TRBD1. J lost 2 bases, V lost 7 bases, and 7 bases had no gene match. Germline loops: CDR1 SQVTM, CDR2 ANQGSEA. This CDR3 contains 13 residues.

The CDR3 sequence: CASSLRRGCCGYTF. CDR3 DNA: TGTGCCAGCAGCTTACGTCGGGGATGCTGCGGCTACACCTTC. This chain uses TRBV7-4 with TRBJ1-2; D unclear. The CDR3 extends over 14 amino acids. V was trimmed by 2 bases and J by 8 bases, leaving 15 bases between them. Germline V gives CDR1 SGHVT, CDR2 SQSDAQ.

The rearrangement uses TRBV14 and TRBJ1-6; 11 bases map to TRBD1. The CDR3 length is 14 residues. Germline loops: CDR1 SGHDN, CDR2 FVKESK. With 4 bases clipped from V and 13 bases from J, the junction kept 6 bases outside the gene matches. The DNA of the CDR3 is TGTGCCAGCAGCCCCGGACAGGGGGCTCTTCCCCTCCACTTT. Protein product: CASSPGQGALPLHF.

There are a few counts of this clonotype. This chain uses TRBV29-1 with TRBJ1-2; no reliable D call. The V gene lost 4 bases and the J gene lost 4 bases, with 7 bases spanning the gap. The CDR3 covers 11 residues. Germline V lookup: CDR1 SQVTM, CDR2 ANQGSEA. This CDR3 reads CSVAQTYGYTF. In DNA form, the CDR3 reads TGCAGCGTTGCACAGACCTATGGCTACACCTTC.

V gene TRBV7-9 combines with J gene TRBJ1-5; 9 bases align to TRBD1. The germline V gene encodes CDR1 SEHNR and CDR2 FQNEAQ (reference sequence). The trim removed 5 bases at V and 9 bases at J, leaving 14 bases unmatched. The CDR3 has 16 residues. DNA of the CDR3: TGTGCCAGCAGCCCTCTCCCCGACAGGGGGTCTCGGCCCCAGCATTTT. This gives the protein CASSPLPDRGSRPQHF. Full variable domain (missing parts from reference TRBV7-9 and TRBJ1-5): DTGVSQNPRHKITKRGQNVTFRCDPISEHNRLYWYRQTLGQGPEFLTYFQNEAQLEKSRLLSDRFSAERPKGSFSTLEIQRTEQGDSAMYLCASSPLPDRGSRPQHFGDGTRLSIL.

The chain uses TRBV7-7 and TRBJ2-5, with D perhaps matching TRBD1 (6 bases). This CDR3 is 16 amino acids long. The V gene lost 2 bases and the J gene lost 5 bases, with 18 bases spanning the gap. The germline V gene has CDR1 SSHAT and CDR2 FNYEAQ (reference sequence). The CDR3 here is CASSLTPNGRGETQYF. CDR3 bases: TGTGCCAGCAGCTTAACCCCTAACGGTAGGGGGGAGACCCAGTACTTC.

As DNA, the CDR3 is TGCAGTGCTAGAGACCGGACAGGGCGGAACGAGCAGTACTTC. It codes for CSARDRTGRNEQYF. The chain couples TRBV20-1 to TRBJ2-7; 8 nucleotides agree with TRBD1. CDR3 length: 14 residues. Germline values: CDR1 DFQATT, CDR2 SNEGSKA (reference sequence). V was clipped by 0 bases and J by 5 bases; unmatched bases: 6.

The genes are TRBV15 and TRBJ2-5, with D unresolved. The CDR3 extends over 13 amino acids. CDR1 is LNHNV and CDR2 is YYDKDF in the germline V gene (reference sequence). Trimming removed 0 bases at V and 4 bases at J, with 6 bases between. The CDR3 region is CATSRDKGETQYF. DNA of the CDR3: TGTGCCACCAGCAGAGACAAGGGAGAGACCCAGTACTTC.

The genes are TRBV25-1 and TRBJ2-5; 14 bases map to TRBD2. V shed 6 bases and J 11 bases; nucleotides not matched to a gene: 5. Germline assignment: CDR1 MGHDK and CDR2 SYGVNS. There are 13 residues in the CDR3. The CDR3 sequence is CASRGTSGSKQYF. The CDR3 coding sequence is TGTGCCAGCAGAGGGACTAGCGGGAGTAAGCAGTACTTC.